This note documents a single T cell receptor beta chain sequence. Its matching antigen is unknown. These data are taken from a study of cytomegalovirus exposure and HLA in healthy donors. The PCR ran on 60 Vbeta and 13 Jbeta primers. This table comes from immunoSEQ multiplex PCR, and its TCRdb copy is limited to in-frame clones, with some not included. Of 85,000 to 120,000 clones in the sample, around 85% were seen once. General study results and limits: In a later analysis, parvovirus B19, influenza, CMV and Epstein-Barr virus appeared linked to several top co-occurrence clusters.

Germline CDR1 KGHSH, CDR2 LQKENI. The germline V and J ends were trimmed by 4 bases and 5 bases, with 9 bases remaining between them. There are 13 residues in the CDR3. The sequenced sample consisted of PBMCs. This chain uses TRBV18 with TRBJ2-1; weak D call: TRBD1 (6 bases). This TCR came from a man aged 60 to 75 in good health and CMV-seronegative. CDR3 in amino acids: CASSLDRDNEQFF. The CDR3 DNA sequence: TGTGCCAGCTCACTGGACAGAGACAATGAGCAGTTCTTC.